This TCR beta chain was profiled in a study of blood T cell repertoires in COVID-19. Overall study: The origin of the acute and convalescent COVID-19 samples was the United States, Italy and Spain. Nucleic acid was either cDNA or gDNA, and it came from T cells, B-cell-depleted T cells, or PBMCs.

Repertoires were generated with immunoSEQ multiplex PCR, while TCRdb's copy carries only in-frame clones and drops some. The sample has tens of thousands of clones; roughly 92% are singletons. The germline CDR1 and CDR2 sequences are SEHNR and FQNEAQ (reference sequence). V gave up 5 bases and J gave up 4 bases, with 21 bases separating them. CDR3 length: 17 amino acids. This rearrangement joins TRBV7-9 to TRBJ2-1, with D possibly being TRBD2 (6 bases). Input material: peripheral blood. The sequence came from a man in his fifties or sixties with active COVID-19. CDR3 nucleotide sequence: TGTGCCAGCAGCCCAGGGACGGTATCGGGGAGGTACAATGAGCAGTTCTTC. This encodes CASSPGTVSGRYNEQFF. The full variable domain, with the rest looked up from reference TRBV7-9 and TRBJ2-1, is DTGVSQNPRHKITKRGQNVTFRCDPISEHNRLYWYRQTLGQGPEFLTYFQNEAQLEKSRLLSDRFSAERPKGSFSTLEIQRTEQGDSAMYLCASSPGTVSGRYNEQFFGPGTRLTVL.